This T cell receptor (beta chain) originates from a study of shared clonotypes between healthy human individuals. Spread over ten immunoSEQ deep assay plates, unsorted PBMC DNA underwent sequencing. Assay used: immunoSEQ multiplex PCR; TCRdb lists only in-frame clones, some missing. The sample consists of 400,000 to 600,000 clones, 60% to 80% of them appearing once. This clone appeared many times. The antigen remains unidentified. The donors, all of them Caucasian adults, lived in Nashville, Tennessee. Findings of the study overall: Specimens sampled were limited to blood, with tissue repertoires likely differing.

The source is a woman between 40 and 50 years old in good health. Some clones in this sample may be carry-over from other donors' samples. The sequencing sample was made of PBMCs.

CDR3 protein: CASSKDGSGQPQHF. In nucleotides, the CDR3 is TGTGCCAGCAGCAAGGACGGGTCAGGGCAGCCCCAGCATTTT. The gene calls are TRBV28 and TRBJ1-5, with D perhaps TRBD1 (5 bases). Trimming left V 6 bases short and J 7 bases short, with 16 bases between. CDR1 is MDHEN and CDR2 is SYDVKM in the germline V gene. CDR3 length: 14 amino acids.